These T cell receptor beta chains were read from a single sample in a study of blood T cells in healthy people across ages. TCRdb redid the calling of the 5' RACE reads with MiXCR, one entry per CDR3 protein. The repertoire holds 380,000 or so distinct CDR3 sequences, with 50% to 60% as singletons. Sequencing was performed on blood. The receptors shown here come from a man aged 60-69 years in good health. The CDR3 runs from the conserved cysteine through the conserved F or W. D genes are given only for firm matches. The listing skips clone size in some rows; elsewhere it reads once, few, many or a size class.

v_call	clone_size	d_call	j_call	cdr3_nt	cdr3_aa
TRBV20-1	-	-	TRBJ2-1	TGCAGTGTTTCTAGCGGGGGGGGACAGGGGGCTTCCTACAATGAGCAGTTCTTC	CSVSSGGGQGASYNEQFF
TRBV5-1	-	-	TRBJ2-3	TGCGCCAGCAGCCGGGGCGGGGCCACAGGAGCAGGTACGCAGTATTTT	CASSRGGATGAGTQYF
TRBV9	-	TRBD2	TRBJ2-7	TGTGCCAGCAGCGTAGAACGTCTAGCGGGAGCTCTGTACTTC	CASSVERLAGALYF
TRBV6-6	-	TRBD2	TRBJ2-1	TGTGCCAGCGCCCCTAGCGGGGGGGTTAATGAGCAGTTCTTC	CASAPSGGVNEQFF
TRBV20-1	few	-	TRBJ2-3	TGCAGTGCGTTAGCGTCCCTCACAGATACGCAGTATTTT	CSALASLTDTQYF
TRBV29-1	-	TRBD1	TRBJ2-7	TGCAGCGTTGAAAAACAGGGGTACGAGCAGTACTTC	CSVEKQGYEQYF
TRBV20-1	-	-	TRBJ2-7	TGCAGTGCTAGAGATCAGGGAGCCTCCTACGAGCAGTACTTC	CSARDQGASYEQYF
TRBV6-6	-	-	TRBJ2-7	TGTGCCAGCAGTTCTTTCGGGGATTCCTACGAGCAGTACTTC	CASSSFGDSYEQYF
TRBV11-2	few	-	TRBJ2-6	TGTGCCAGCAGCGTAGCTGGGGCCAACGTCCTGACTTTC	CASSVAGANVLTF
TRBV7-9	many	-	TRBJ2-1	TGTGCCAGCAGCGCCGTTCAAAGTTACAATGAGCAGTTCTTC	CASSAVQSYNEQFF
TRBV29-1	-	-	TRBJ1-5	TGCAGCGTTGATTTAGGGCCCAATCAGCCCCAGCATTTT	CSVDLGPNQPQHF
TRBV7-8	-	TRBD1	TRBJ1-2	TGTGCCAGCAGCAGGGGACAGGGGGTAGACTATGGCTACACCTTC	CASSRGQGVDYGYTF
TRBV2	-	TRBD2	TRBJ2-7	TGTGCCAGCAGTGCGAGCGGGGGCAGTGCCTACGAGCAGTACTTC	CASSASGGSAYEQYF
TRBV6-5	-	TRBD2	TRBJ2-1	TGTGCCAGCATTACGCCTAGCGGGGCGTGGTCGTATGAGCAGTTCTTC	CASITPSGAWSYEQFF
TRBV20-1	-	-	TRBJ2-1	TGCAGTGCTAGAGGGGCTTCGGGGGGCGGTTCCTACAATGAGCAGTTCTTC	CSARGASGGGSYNEQFF
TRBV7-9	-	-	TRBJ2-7	TGTGCCAGCAGCTCGAGGTTGGGGGGTGAGCAGTACTTC	CASSSRLGGEQYF
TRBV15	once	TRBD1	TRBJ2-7	TGTGCCACCAGCAGAGTCGTCGGGACAGGGGGGGGATACAATGAGCAGTACTTC	CATSRVVGTGGGYNEQYF
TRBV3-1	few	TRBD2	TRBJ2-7	TGTGCCAGCAGCCGGCTAGCGGGAGGGCCTTTATCCTACGAGCAGTACTTC	CASSRLAGGPLSYEQYF
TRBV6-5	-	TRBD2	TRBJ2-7	TGTGCCAGCGGATCAGGACTAGCGGGGTCCTACGAGCAGTACTTC	CASGSGLAGSYEQYF
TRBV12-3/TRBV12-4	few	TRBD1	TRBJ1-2	TGTGCCAGCAGTTTAGTCGGTAGACAGGGGGATGGCTACACCTTC	CASSLVGRQGDGYTF
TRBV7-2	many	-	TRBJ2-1	TGTGCCAGCAGCCGCGGGCCTTACAATGAGCAGTTCTTC	CASSRGPYNEQFF
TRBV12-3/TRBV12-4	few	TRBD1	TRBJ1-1	TGTGCCAGCAGTTTAGCTGGGACAGGGGACGGTGAAGCTTTCTTT	CASSLAGTGDGEAFF
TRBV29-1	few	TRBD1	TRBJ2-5	TGCAGCGTACATCCCGTCCGGGACAGGGAGAGGGAGACCCAGTACTTC	CSVHPVRDRERETQYF
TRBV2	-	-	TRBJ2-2	TGTGCCAGCAGCGTTTACACCGGGGAGCTGTTTTTT	CASSVYTGELFF
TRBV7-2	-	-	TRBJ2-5	TGTGCCAGCAGCTCGGACCTGGGGGAGACCCAGTACTTC	CASSSDLGETQYF
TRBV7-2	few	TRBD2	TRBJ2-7	TGTGCCAGCAGCATTACTAGCGGGAGTGTAACCGAGCAGTACTTC	CASSITSGSVTEQYF
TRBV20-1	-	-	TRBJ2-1	TGCAGTGCTAGAGTACGCATTCCCTACAATGAGCAGTTCTTC	CSARVRIPYNEQFF
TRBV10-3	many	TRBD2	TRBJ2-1	TGTGCCATCAGGCGCGGGGGGCCCAATGAGCAGTTCTTC	CAIRRGGPNEQFF
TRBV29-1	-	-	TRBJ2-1	TGCAGCGTTGTCTCCTCCGCGGGTGTGCAGTTCTTC	CSVVSSAGVQFF
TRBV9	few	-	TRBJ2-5	TGTGCCAGCAGCGCAAGGGACCACCCGGAAGAGACCCAGTACTTC	CASSARDHPEETQYF
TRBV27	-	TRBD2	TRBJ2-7	TGTGCCAGCAGTTGGGGACTAGGGGCGCCCTACGAGCAGTACTTC	CASSWGLGAPYEQYF
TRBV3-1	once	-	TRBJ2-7	TGTGCCATCAGCCAAGATACCGGGATTGGGGGCTACGAGCAGTACTTC	CAISQDTGIGGYEQYF
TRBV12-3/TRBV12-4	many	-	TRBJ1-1	TGTGCCAGCAGGCCGGGGAACACTGAAGCTTTCTTT	CASRPGNTEAFF
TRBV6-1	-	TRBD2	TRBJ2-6	TGTGCCAGCAGCAGGACTAGCGGGGGCTCTGGGGCCAACGTCCTGACTTTC	CASSRTSGGSGANVLTF
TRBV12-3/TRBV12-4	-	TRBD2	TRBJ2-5	TGTGCCAGCAGTCTGGACTCGACTAGCGGGGAAGAAGAGACCCAGTACTTC	CASSLDSTSGEEETQYF
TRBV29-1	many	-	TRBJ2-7	TGCAGCGCGGACATCGCCTACGAGCAGTACTTC	CSADIAYEQYF
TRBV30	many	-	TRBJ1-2	TGTGCCTGTCCCTTACTCGGAAATGGCTACACCTTC	CACPLLGNGYTF
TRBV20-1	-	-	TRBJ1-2	TGCAGTGCTCTTTATGGCTACACCTTC	CSALYGYTF
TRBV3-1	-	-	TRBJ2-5	TGTGCCAGCAGCCTCCCCCGGGGGCTGGAGACCCAGTACTTC	CASSLPRGLETQYF
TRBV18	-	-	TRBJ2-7	TGTGCCAGCTCACCACCCGGCAGCCGCTCCTACGAGCAGTACTTC	CASSPPGSRSYEQYF
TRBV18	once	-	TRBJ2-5	TGTGCCAGCTCACCACTGCGGTCGTCGAATCGCAATGAGCAGTACTTC	CASSPLRSSNRNEQYF
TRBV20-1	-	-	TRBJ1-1	TGCAGTGCTAGAAGCGGGGGACGGAACACTGAAGCTTTCTTT	CSARSGGRNTEAFF
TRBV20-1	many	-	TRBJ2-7	TGCAGTGCTGGGGGACCCAGCTACGAGCAGTACTTC	CSAGGPSYEQYF
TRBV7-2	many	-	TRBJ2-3	TGTGCCAGCAGCTTCAGACAGACAGATACGCAGTATTTT	CASSFRQTDTQYF
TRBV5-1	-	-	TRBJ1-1	TGCGCCAGCAGCTTGCAGGTTGGAAACACTGAAGCTTTCTTT	CASSLQVGNTEAFF
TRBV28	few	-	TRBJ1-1	TGTGTTTCCTCTTCATCCACTGAAGCTTTCTTT	CVSSSSTEAFF
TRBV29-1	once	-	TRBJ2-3	TGCAGCGTGGCCGGGGGACAACCCGTGAGGGGTGATACGCGGTATTTT	CSVAGGQPVRGDTRYF
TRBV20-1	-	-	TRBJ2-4	TGCAGTGCTAGTCCCCTGACAGACAGAACGGGAAACATTCAGTACTTC	CSASPLTDRTGNIQYF
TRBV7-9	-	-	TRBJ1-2	TGTGCCAGCAGCGCCCGGCGGGGGCCCGAGAGCTACACCTTC	CASSARRGPESYTF
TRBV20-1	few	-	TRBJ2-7	TGCAGTGCTAAGGGGGGGCACGGGCGTTACTACGAGCAGTACTTC	CSAKGGHGRYYEQYF
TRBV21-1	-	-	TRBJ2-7	TGTGCCAGCAGCAATCCTACAGGGTCGGGAACCCAGTACTTC	CASSNPTGSGTQYF
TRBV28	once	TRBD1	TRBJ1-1	TGTGCCAGCCAGGGGGGTCTCGGTGAAGTTTTCTTT	CASQGGLGEVFF